Listed below are T cell receptor beta chains from one sample, sequenced in a study of blood T cell repertoires in COVID-19. TCRdb keeps only in-frame clones here, not all; method: immunoSEQ multiplex PCR. The sample carries 40,000 to 50,000 clones, about nine tenths recorded once. Sequences were obtained from peripheral blood. Source of these receptors: a human donor in a cohort sampled during active COVID-19. CDR3s include the opening cysteine and the closing phenylalanine or tryptophan. D genes are given only for firm matches. Size is omitted from some rows. Given values are once, few, many or a class for expanded clones.

d_call	j_call	clone_size	v_call	cdr3_aa	cdr3_nt
NA	TRBJ2-7	NA	TRBV6-5	CASSYSHTQSYEQYF	TGTGCCAGCAGTTACTCGCACACCCAGTCCTACGAGCAGTACTTC
NA	TRBJ2-1	NA	TRBV27	CASSLIPGSNEQFF	TGTGCCAGCAGTTTAATTCCAGGATCCAATGAGCAGTTCTTC
NA	TRBJ2-5	NA	TRBV7-9	CASSAQGQETQYF	TGTGCCAGCAGCGCCCAGGGTCAAGAGACCCAGTACTTC
NA	TRBJ1-2	once	TRBV12-3/TRBV12-4	CASHREGRGYTF	TGTGCCAGCCATAGAGAGGGTAGGGGCTACACCTTC
NA	TRBJ1-2	NA	TRBV15	CATSRSDRLPNYGYTF	TGTGCCACCAGCAGATCAGACAGGTTACCTAACTATGGCTACACCTTC
TRBD2	TRBJ2-7	NA	TRBV5-6	CASAGAGGTTYEQYF	TGTGCCAGCGCCGGGGCGGGAGGAACAACCTACGAGCAGTACTTC
NA	TRBJ2-5	NA	TRBV11-1	CASSLARGDLLSETQYF	TGTGCCAGCAGCTTAGCCAGGGGGGACCTACTTTCGGAGACCCAGTACTTC
NA	TRBJ2-1	NA	TRBV4-2	CASINKEGVNEQFF	TGTGCCAGCATCAATAAGGAAGGGGTCAATGAGCAGTTCTTC
NA	TRBJ1-1	NA	TRBV14	CASSPGGAGAFF	TGTGCCAGCAGCCCGGGGGGGGCGGGAGCTTTCTTT
TRBD1	TRBJ2-5	NA	TRBV7-3	CASSRGTGTQETQYF	TGTGCCAGCAGCCGGGGGACAGGGACGCAAGAGACCCAGTACTTC
NA	TRBJ1-4	few	TRBV7-9	CASSPTPGRNEKLFF	TGTGCCAGCAGCCCGACCCCAGGGCGAAATGAAAAACTGTTTTTT
NA	TRBJ1-1	NA	TRBV3-1/TRBV3-2	CASSQVSGIGEAFF	TGTGCCAGCAGCCAAGTTTCAGGGATTGGTGAAGCTTTCTTT
TRBD1	TRBJ1-2	once	TRBV19	CASRTGEPNYGYTF	TGTGCCAGCCGGACAGGAGAACCTAACTATGGCTACACCTTC
NA	TRBJ2-3	NA	TRBV2	CASEGSTDTQYF	TGTGCCAGCGAGGGATCCACAGATACGCAGTATTTT
NA	TRBJ2-3	once	TRBV21-1	CASYYGGLAGGSTDTQYF	TGTGCCAGCTACTACGGGGGACTAGCGGGAGGTAGCACAGATACGCAGTATTTT
NA	TRBJ1-4	once	TRBV6-1	CASSEQGPGTNEKLFF	TGTGCCAGCAGTGAACAGGGTCCAGGGACTAATGAAAAACTGTTTTTT
NA	TRBJ1-1	NA	TRBV27	CASSPYKTGNTEAFF	TGTGCCAGCAGTCCGTATAAGACAGGGAACACTGAAGCTTTCTTT
NA	TRBJ2-3	NA	TRBV9	CASSVEGVAVRTDTQYF	TGTGCCAGCAGCGTAGAGGGGGTAGCAGTTAGAACAGATACGCAGTATTTT
NA	TRBJ2-1	few	TRBV11-3	CASSLAGADNEQFF	TGTGCCAGCAGCTTAGCGGGAGCCGACAATGAGCAGTTCTTC
NA	TRBJ2-7	NA	TRBV27	CASSVIPQQGYTYEQYF	TGTGCCAGCAGTGTTATCCCCCAACAGGGCTATACCTACGAGCAGTACTTC
NA	TRBJ2-7	NA	TRBV7-8	CASSLYSQGKVYEQYF	TGTGCCAGCAGCTTATATTCCCAGGGAAAGGTCTACGAGCAGTACTTC
NA	TRBJ2-7	NA	TRBV12-1	CASSFGRLAGGPGVEQYF	TGTGCCAGCAGCTTTGGTCGACTAGCGGGAGGGCCTGGGGTCGAGCAGTACTTC